Listed below are T cell receptor beta chains from one sample, sequenced in a study of OX40 agonist ivuxolimab in advanced cancers. Here immunoSEQ multiplex PCR was the method, and the copy in TCRdb shows in-frame clones only, minus some. In the table there are over 95,000 clones, approximately 83% of which are singletons. The sequenced sample was CD4+ or CD8+ T cells sorted from blood, obtained in a trial of the OX40 agonist ivuxolimab. The receptors derive from an adult with an advanced solid tumor such as melanoma, head and neck, liver or kidney cancer. Both conserved end residues are trimmed from each CDR3. The size field is filled for only some rows; it gives once, few, many or a size class.

abundance | j_gene | v_gene | CDR3aa
. | TRBJ2-5 | TRBV11-2 | ASSLDRGYQETQY
. | TRBJ2-5 | TRBV19 | ASSIGQQETQY
. | TRBJ2-1 | TRBV9 | ASSVDPRPSSYNEQF
. | TRBJ2-7 | TRBV5-6 | ASSLRASYEQY
. | TRBJ2-1 | TRBV18 | ASSVRTREDNEQF
. | TRBJ2-7 | TRBV27 | ASAPPRFTDEQY
. | TRBJ2-7 | TRBV7-6 | ASSSSLAGPEQY
. | TRBJ2-6 | TRBV2 | ASSPRGAGANVLT
. | TRBJ2-5 | TRBV9 | ASSVEASGGWETQY
. | TRBJ1-3 | TRBV27 | ASKLGAGNTIY
. | TRBJ1-2 | TRBV25-1 | ASSEYRGSAGALGYT
. | TRBJ2-6 | TRBV5-1 | ASSSGLAGVGGANVLT
. | TRBJ1-5 | TRBV4-1 | ASSQVGQPQH
. | TRBJ2-7 | TRBV6-1 | ASSALASGGAVYEQY
. | TRBJ2-5 | TRBV18 | ASSLGTRQETQY
. | TRBJ1-5 | TRBV11-2 | ASSLDRGFGQPQH
. | TRBJ1-5 | TRBV6-6 | ASSPHRGRGNQPQH
. | TRBJ1-1 | TRBV7-9 | ASSVPGQANTEAF
. | TRBJ2-1 | TRBV29-1 | SASGSDFGEQF
. | TRBJ2-3 | TRBV6-6 | ASSRRQGATDTQY
. | TRBJ2-7 | TRBV21-1 | ASRSEQY
. | TRBJ2-3 | TRBV19 | ASSLRTSGDTDTQY
few | TRBJ2-1 | TRBV25-1 | ASSPMGLDNEQF
. | TRBJ1-1 | TRBV19 | ASSIVMERPF
. | TRBJ2-1 | TRBV7-2 | ASSFDGTSGTYNEQF
. | TRBJ2-2 | TRBV7-2 | TSSPSTGGIINTGELF
few | TRBJ2-7 | TRBV18 | ASSPRRELPYEQY
. | TRBJ2-7 | TRBV7-2 | ASSPRIRPGEQY